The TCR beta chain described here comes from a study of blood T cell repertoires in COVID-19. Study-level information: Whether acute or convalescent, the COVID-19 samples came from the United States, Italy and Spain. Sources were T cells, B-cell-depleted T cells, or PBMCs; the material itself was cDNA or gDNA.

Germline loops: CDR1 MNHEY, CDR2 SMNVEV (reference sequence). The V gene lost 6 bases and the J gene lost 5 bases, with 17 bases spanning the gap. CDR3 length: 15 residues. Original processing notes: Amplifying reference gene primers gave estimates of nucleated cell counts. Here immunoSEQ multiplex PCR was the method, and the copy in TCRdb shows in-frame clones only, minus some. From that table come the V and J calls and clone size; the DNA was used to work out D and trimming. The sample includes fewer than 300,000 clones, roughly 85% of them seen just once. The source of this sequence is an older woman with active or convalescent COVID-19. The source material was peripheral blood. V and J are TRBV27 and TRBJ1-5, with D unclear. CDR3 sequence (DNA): TGTGCCAGCAGATCCTGGGAAGGGAGTGATCAGCCCCAGCATTTT. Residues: CASRSWEGSDQPQHF.